Below are 15 T cell receptor beta chains sequenced from a single sample in a study of blood T cell repertoires in COVID-19. Some clones are missing from TCRdb's copy, which holds only in-frame ones; the method was immunoSEQ multiplex PCR. The sample shows over 200,000 clones, 70% to 90% of them seen only once. Sequencing input: PBMCs or T cells enriched from blood (not recorded which). All receptors derive from a man aged 30 to 45 who had recovered from COVID-19.

The sample holds a few counts of this clone. The V call is TRBV2, the J call TRBJ2-1, with D tentatively TRBD1 (7 bases). V lost 7 bases and J 0 bases, leaving 13 bases between the germline ends. This CDR3 spans 15 amino acids. From germline, CDR1 is SNHLY and CDR2 FYNNEI. The CDR3: CASKQGGSSYNEQFF. DNA for the CDR3: TGTGCCAGCAAGCAGGGGGGAAGCTCCTACAATGAGCAGTTCTTC.

V is TRBV11-1 and J is TRBJ1-6, with D possibly TRBD1 on 6 matching bases. The CDR3 has 17 residues. V was pared by 0 bases and J by 4 bases, with 13 bases between. Germline loops: CDR1 SGHAT, CDR2 FQDESV (reference sequence). The CDR3 bases are TGTGCCAGCAGCTTAGCCCCGGACAGTAAATATAATTCACCCCTCCACTTT. Translation: CASSLAPDSKYNSPLHF.

This clone was observed once. CDR3 loop: CASSLLGRGTDTQYF. DNA for the CDR3: TGCGCCAGCAGCTTGTTGGGGCGCGGCACAGATACGCAGTATTTT. The chain recombines TRBV5-1 with TRBJ2-3; possibly TRBD1 for D (5 bases). The germline gives CDR1 SGHRS, CDR2 YFSETQ. Trimming stripped 1 base from V and 1 base from J, with 10 bases between. CDR3 length: 15 amino acids.

This chain links TRBV2 with TRBJ1-1; TRBD1 agrees at 8 bases. Germline CDR1 and CDR2: SNHLY and FYNNEI. This CDR3 comprises 13 residues. With 7 bases clipped from V and 2 bases from J, the junction kept 3 bases outside the gene matches. For the CDR3, the DNA is TGTGCCAGCAAGGGACAGGTTAACACTGAAGCTTTCTTT. It yields the protein CASKGQVNTEAFF.

Of note for this clone: A read error may account for a junction end that differs from germline. The rearrangement links TRBV5-1 to TRBJ2-5; TRBD2 aligns across 9 bases. CDR1 SGHRS and CDR2 YFSETQ come from the germline V gene. This CDR3 region has 15 residues. CDR3 coding DNA: TGCGCCAGCAGTTTGGCGGGAGGGGCCTCAGAGACCCAGTACTTC. It codes for CASSLAGGASETQYF.

This chain links TRBV7-9 with TRBJ1-5, with 7 bases matching TRBD1. CDR1 SEHNR and CDR2 FQNEAQ come from the germline V gene (reference sequence). The CDR3 covers 14 residues. Trimming at V came to 5 bases and at J to 5 bases, leaving 6 bases not matched to a gene. The CDR3 here is CASSDDRVHQPQHF. CDR3 nucleotide sequence: TGTGCCAGCAGCGACGACAGGGTACATCAGCCCCAGCATTTT.

This clone has just a few counts. V is TRBV28 and J is TRBJ1-5, with 8 bases that match TRBD1. The CDR3 is 15 residues long. The J segment lost 3 bases and the V segment lost 2 bases, leaving 3 bases of the junction unmatched. Germline values: CDR1 MDHEN, CDR2 SYDVKM. CDR3 residues: CASSLNRGFNQPQHF. The DNA for the CDR3 is TGTGCCAGCAGTTTAAACAGGGGGTTCAATCAGCCCCAGCATTTT. Based on the CDR3 plus reference TRBV28 and TRBJ1-5, the full variable domain is DVKVTQSSRYLVKRTGEKVFLECVQDMDHENMFWYRQDPGLGLRLIYFSYDVKMKEKGDIPEGYSVSREKKERFSLILESASTNQTSMYLCASSLNRGFNQPQHFGDGTRLSIL.

The chain combines TRBV7-9 with TRBJ2-2, with TRBD1 matching over 8 bases. This CDR3 has 15 residues. The junction had 6 bases not matched to a gene; V was cut back by 5 bases and J by 4 bases. CDR1 SEHNR and CDR2 FQNEAQ come from the germline V gene (reference sequence). The CDR3 DNA sequence: TGTGCCAGCAGCCAACAGGGGGGTCCCACCGGGGAGCTGTTTTTT. Translation: CASSQQGGPTGELFF.

A single count supports this clone. This chain links TRBV18 with TRBJ2-2; D call uncertain. Germline V CDR1 and CDR2: KGHSH, LQKENI. V was cut by 5 bases and J by 5 bases, with 12 bases left in between. This CDR3 has 14 residues. The CDR3 nucleotides are TGTGCCAGCTCAACAGCCCTTGTGACCGGGGAGCTGTTTTTT. The encoded protein is CASSTALVTGELFF.

This chain uses TRBV2 with TRBJ1-4; 7 bases fit TRBD1. This CDR3 has 14 residues. Germline V gene sequence: CDR1 SNHLY, CDR2 FYNNEI. Germline trimming cut 6 bases from V and 7 bases from J; bases unmatched to any gene: 8. The CDR3 DNA reads as TGTGCCAGCAGAAGACAGGGAGGCGGTGAAAAACTGTTTTTT. It specifies CASRRQGGGEKLFF.

CDR3: CASRLEARIPGQGRSHQPQHF. The CDR3 nucleotides read TGTGCAAGTCGCTTAGAAGCACGAATTCCGGGACAGGGTAGGAGTCATCAGCCCCAGCATTTT. The rearrangement links TRBV12-2 to TRBJ1-5; the DNA was not used to check the table's D call, TRBD1. TRBV12-2 is listed as a pseudogene. This CDR3 spans 21 amino acids.

The chain employs TRBV19 and TRBJ1-2; possibly TRBD1 for D (5 bases). CDR3 size: 14 residues. Trimming pared 3 bases from V and 2 bases from J, leaving 10 bases between. Germline CDR1 LNHDA, CDR2 SQIVND (reference sequence). CDR3 amino acids: CASSMAGWNYGYTF. CDR3 coding DNA: TGTGCCAGTAGTATGGCAGGGTGGAACTATGGCTACACCTTC. Full variable domain (outside the CDR3, taken from reference TRBV19 and TRBJ1-2): DGGITQSPKYLFRKEGQNVTLSCEQNLNHDAMYWYRQDPGQGLRLIYYSQIVNDFQKGDIAEGYSVSREKKESFPLTVTSAQKNPTAFYLCASSMAGWNYGYTFGSGTRLTVV.

The chain recombines TRBV24-1 with TRBJ2-1; TRBD2 matches 16 bases. Trimming removed 4 bases from V and 7 bases from J; junction bases left unmatched: 3. CDR1 and CDR2 from the germline V gene are KGHDR and SFDVKD. CDR3 size: 16 residues. The chain's CDR3 is CATSDGTSGGANEQFF. The CDR3 DNA sequence: TGTGCCACCAGTGACGGGACTAGCGGGGGGGCGAATGAGCAGTTCTTC.

The J gene is TRBJ1-1, the V gene TRBV28; D not certain. CDR1 is MDHEN and CDR2 is SYDVKM in the germline V gene. This CDR3 contains 17 residues. V lost 8 bases and J lost 0, with 22 bases in between. The CDR3 reads CASPTTRMEALNTEAFF. CDR3 bases: TGTGCCAGCCCCACAACCCGGATGGAGGCCTTGAACACTGAAGCTTTCTTT.

The V call is TRBV20-1, the J call TRBJ2-7; D is undetermined. CDR1 is DFQATT, CDR2 SNEGSKA, per germline (reference sequence). The CDR3 has 10 residues. Trimming removed 3 bases at V and 7 bases at J, with 7 bases between. The DNA for the CDR3 is TGCAGTGCTAGCGAGACTGAGCAGTACTTC. It is translated as CSASETEQYF.